This record looks at one TCR beta chain sequence and its context. The CDR3 loop spans 16 amino acids. V was trimmed by 2 bases and J by 4 bases, leaving 18 bases between them. Germline V lookup: CDR1 GTSNPN, CDR2 SVGIG (reference sequence). This record comes from a study of T cell responses to AZD1222 COVID-19 vaccine. The protocol was immunoSEQ multiplex PCR, while the TCRdb copy is restricted to in-frame clones and leaves out a portion. The data contain 130,000 to 150,000 clones, 80% to 85% of them singletons. The receptor was isolated from an adult in good health. The rearrangement joins TRBV30 to TRBJ1-3; D perhaps matches TRBD1 (5 bases). The sequencing here drew on peripheral blood, taken on day 0 of MenACWY control vaccination. The CDR3 loop reads CAWSLWSGGSGNTIYF. CDR3 nucleotides: TGTGCCTGGAGTCTATGGTCCGGGGGATCAGGAAACACCATATATTTT.